This T cell receptor (beta chain) was found in a study of spatial heterogeneity in lung cancer. Notes on the study in general: Counts that tracked tumor mutation counts were those of expanded intratumoral alpha and beta TCRs.

From germline, CDR1 is SQVTM and CDR2 ANQGSEA. This CDR3 contains 14 residues. V was shortened by 7 bases and J by 0 bases, with 16 bases between the two germline ends. With regard to this clonotype: Its antigen is unidentified.

MiXCR was run by TCRdb on the 5' RACE reads, yielding one entry per CDR3 protein. The data show about 3,400 distinct CDR3 sequences, with over 5.5% seen just once and roughly 16% held by the top ten. Noted time point: sample taken at primary tumor resection. The sample consisted of lung tumor tissue, taken at surgery. The chain has TRBV29-1 and TRBJ2-7; D tentatively fits TRBD1 or TRBD2 (6 bases each). The origin of this receptor is a female donor with early-stage non-small cell lung cancer. Written as DNA, the CDR3 is TGCAGCGCCTGGGGGGCAGACAGCTCCTACGAGCAGTACTTC. Amino acid sequence: CSAWGADSSYEQYF.